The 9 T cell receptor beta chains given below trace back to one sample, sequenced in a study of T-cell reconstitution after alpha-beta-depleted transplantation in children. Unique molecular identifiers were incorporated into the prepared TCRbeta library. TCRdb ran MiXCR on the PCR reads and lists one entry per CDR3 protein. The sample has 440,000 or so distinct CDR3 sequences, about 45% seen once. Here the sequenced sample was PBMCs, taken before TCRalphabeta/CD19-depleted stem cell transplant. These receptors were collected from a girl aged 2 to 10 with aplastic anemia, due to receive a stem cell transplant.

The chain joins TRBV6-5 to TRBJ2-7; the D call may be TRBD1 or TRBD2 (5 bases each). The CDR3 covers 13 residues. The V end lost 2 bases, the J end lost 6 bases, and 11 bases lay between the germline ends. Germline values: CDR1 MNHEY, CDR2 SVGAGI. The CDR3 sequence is CASSYDSGGEQYF. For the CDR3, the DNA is TGTGCCAGCAGTTACGACAGTGGAGGCGAGCAGTACTTC.

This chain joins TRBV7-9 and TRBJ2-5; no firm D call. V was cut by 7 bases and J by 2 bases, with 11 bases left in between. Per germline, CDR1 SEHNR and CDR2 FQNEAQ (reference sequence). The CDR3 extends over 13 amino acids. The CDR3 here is CASKKPAQETQYF. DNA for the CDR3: TGTGCCAGCAAGAAACCTGCACAAGAGACCCAGTACTTC. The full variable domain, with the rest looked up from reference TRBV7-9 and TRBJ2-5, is DTGVSQNPRHKITKRGQNVTFRCDPISEHNRLYWYRQTLGQGPEFLTYFQNEAQLEKSRLLSDRFSAERPKGSFSTLEIQRTEQGDSAMYLCASKKPAQETQYFGPGTRLLVL.

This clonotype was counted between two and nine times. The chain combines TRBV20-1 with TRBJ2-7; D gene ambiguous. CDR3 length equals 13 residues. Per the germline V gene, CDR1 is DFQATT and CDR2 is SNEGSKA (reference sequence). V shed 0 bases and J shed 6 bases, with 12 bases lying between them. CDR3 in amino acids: CSARDYTSLEQYF. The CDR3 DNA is TGCAGTGCTAGAGACTATACCTCCCTCGAGCAGTACTTC.

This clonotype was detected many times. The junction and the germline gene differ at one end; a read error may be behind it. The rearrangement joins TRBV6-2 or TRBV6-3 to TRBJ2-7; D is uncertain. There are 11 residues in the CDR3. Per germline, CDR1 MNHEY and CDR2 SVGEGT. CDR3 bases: TGTGCCAGCAGTAACTCCTACGAGCAGTACTTC. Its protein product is CASSNSYEQYF.

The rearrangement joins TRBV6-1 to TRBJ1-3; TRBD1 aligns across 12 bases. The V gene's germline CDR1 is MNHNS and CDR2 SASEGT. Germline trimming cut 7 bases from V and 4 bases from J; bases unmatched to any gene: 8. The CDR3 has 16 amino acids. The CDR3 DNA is TGTGCCAGCACTATCTCGGGACAGGGGGCAGGAAACACCATATATTTT. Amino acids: CASTISGQGAGNTIYF.

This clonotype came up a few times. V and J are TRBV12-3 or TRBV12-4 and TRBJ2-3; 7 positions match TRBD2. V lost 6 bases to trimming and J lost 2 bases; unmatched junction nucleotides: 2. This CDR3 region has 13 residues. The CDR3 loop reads CASSGGNTDTQYF. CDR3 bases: TGTGCCAGCAGCGGGGGGAACACAGATACGCAGTATTTT.

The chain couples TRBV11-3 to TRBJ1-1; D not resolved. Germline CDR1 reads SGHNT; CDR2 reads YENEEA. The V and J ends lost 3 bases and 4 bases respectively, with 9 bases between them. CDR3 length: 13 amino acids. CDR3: CASSFTWGTEAFF. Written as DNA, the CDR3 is TGTGCCAGCAGCTTTACATGGGGCACTGAAGCTTTCTTT.

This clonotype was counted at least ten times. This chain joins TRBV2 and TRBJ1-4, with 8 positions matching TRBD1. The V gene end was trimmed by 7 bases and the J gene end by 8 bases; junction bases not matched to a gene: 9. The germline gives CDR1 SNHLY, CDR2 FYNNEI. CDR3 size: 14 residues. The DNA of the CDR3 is TGTGCCAGCAATACGCAGGGGGCAGGAGAAAAACTGTTTTTT. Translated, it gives CASNTQGAGEKLFF.

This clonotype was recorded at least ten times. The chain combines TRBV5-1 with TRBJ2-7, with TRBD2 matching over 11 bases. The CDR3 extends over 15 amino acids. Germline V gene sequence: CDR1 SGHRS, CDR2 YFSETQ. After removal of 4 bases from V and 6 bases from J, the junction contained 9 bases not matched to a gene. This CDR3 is CASSTQLAGEGEQYF. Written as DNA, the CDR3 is TGCGCCAGCAGCACCCAACTAGCGGGAGAGGGCGAGCAGTACTTC.